These 26 T cell receptor beta chains share one sample of origin, sequenced in a study of tumor T cells in aggressive B-cell lymphoma. Profiled with immunoSEQ multiplex PCR; TCRdb holds only in-frame clones, not every one. Of 2,000 to 2,500 clones in the sample, approximately 86% were seen once. The sample taken for sequencing was tumor tissue. All receptors come from an adult with diffuse large B cell lymphoma.

V is TRBV15 and J is TRBJ1-2; TRBD1 might be the D (5 bases). Germline loops: CDR1 LNHNV, CDR2 YYDKDF (reference sequence). V lost 4 bases, J lost 4 bases, and 7 bases lay in between. CDR3 size: 12 residues. In nucleotides, the CDR3 is TGTGCCACCAGCACCGACAGCTATGGCTACACCTTC. It specifies CATSTDSYGYTF.

Note on this clone: Mismatch with germline at one junction end may stem from a read error. This sample also contains other DNA sequences that code for the same CDR3. CDR3 nucleotide sequence: TGTACCAGCAGCTTACGAGGGGTGGACTACAATAAGCAGTTCTTC. It encodes CTSSLRGVDYNKQFF. The gene calls are TRBV7-3 and TRBJ2-1; possibly TRBD2 for D (6 bases). The CDR3 covers 15 residues. CDR1 is SGHTA and CDR2 is FQGTGA in the germline V gene.

The gene calls are TRBV11-2 and TRBJ2-7; the D gene is possibly TRBD2 (6 bases). V gave up 0 bases and J gave up 2 bases, with 8 bases separating them. Germline loops: CDR1 SGHAT, CDR2 FQNNGV. This CDR3 contains 14 residues. CDR3 bases: TGTGCCAGCAGCTTAGATGGAGGGACCTACGAGCAGTACGTC. It is translated as CASSLDGGTYEQYV.

V is TRBV28 and J is TRBJ2-3; TRBD1 agrees at 8 bases. The CDR3 has 18 residues. CDR1 and CDR2 from the germline V gene are MDHEN and SYDVKM. V shed 5 bases and J 2 bases; nucleotides not matched to a gene: 15. CDR3 bases: TGTGCCAGCAGTCTTGACAGGGGTGGTTCCGGGGTCACAGATACGCAGTATTTT. Translating it yields CASSLDRGGSGVTDTQYF.

This clone has just one count. V usage is TRBV11-3 and J usage is TRBJ2-5; TRBD2 is a possible D gene (5 bases). The CDR3 totals 13 residues. V shed 0 bases and J shed 3 bases, with 5 bases lying between them. CDR1 SGHNT and CDR2 YENEEA come from the germline V gene. The CDR3, as DNA: TGTGCCAGCAGCTTAGAAGCGGAAGAGACCCAGTACTTC. Translated, it gives CASSLEAEETQYF.

The V gene is TRBV10-3, the J gene TRBJ2-3; 11 nucleotides match TRBD2. Per the germline V gene, CDR1 is ENHRY and CDR2 is SYGVKD. This CDR3 has 14 amino acids. V trimming: 9 bases; J trimming: 6 bases; junction bases outside the gene matches: 8. CDR3 DNA sequence: TGTGCCATTCGACTAGCGGGAAACAGGGATACGCAGTATTTT. Translating gives CAIRLAGNRDTQYF.

This rearrangement joins TRBV7-3 to TRBJ2-5, with TRBD2 identical over 7 bases. With 1 base clipped from V and 2 bases from J, the junction kept 4 bases outside the gene matches. The CDR3 extends over 15 amino acids. Germline V gene sequence: CDR1 SGHTA, CDR2 FQGTGA. The CDR3 is CASSLMASGQETQYF. Written as DNA, the CDR3 is TGTGCCAGCAGCTTAATGGCTAGCGGTCAAGAGACCCAGTACTTC. The complete variable domain, with remaining parts taken from reference TRBV7-3 and TRBJ2-5, reads GAGVSQTPSNKVTEKGKYVELRCDPISGHTALYWYRQSLGQGPEFLIYFQGTGAADDSGLPNDRFFAVRPEGSVSTLKIQRTERGDSAVYLCASSLMASGQETQYFGPGTRLLVL.

The rearrangement links TRBV5-6 to TRBJ1-2; no clear D gene. Germline assignment: CDR1 SGHDT and CDR2 YYEEEE. V was cut by 0 bases and J by 5 bases, with 11 bases left in between. This CDR3 spans 14 amino acids. The CDR3 bases are TGTGCCAGCAGCTTGGCCTCGAGTTCGTATGGCTACACCTTC. It encodes CASSLASSSYGYTF.

Details on this clone: The identical CDR3 is also encoded by other nucleotide sequences in the sample. The chain links TRBV2 to TRBJ1-6; 12 nucleotides match TRBD1. V lost 1 base to trimming and J lost 3 bases; unmatched junction nucleotides: 4. This CDR3 spans 18 amino acids. The V gene's germline CDR1 is SNHLY and CDR2 FYNNEI. CDR3 DNA: TGTGCCAGCAGTGAAGAGGGGACAGGGGGCTACTATAATTCACCCCTCCACTTT. Its translation is CASSEEGTGGYYNSPLHF.

The V call is TRBV2, the J call TRBJ2-1; the match to TRBD2 covers 11 bases. The CDR3 spans 16 residues. J was trimmed by 4 bases and V by 6 bases; bases with no gene match: 8. Germline assignment: CDR1 SNHLY and CDR2 FYNNEI. CDR3 coding DNA: TGTGCCAGCAGGGATAGCGGGAGGGGTCTATACAATGAGCAGTTCTTC. The encoded protein is CASRDSGRGLYNEQFF.

The genes are TRBV19 and TRBJ1-1; no firm D call. CDR3 length: 13 residues. The ends were cut back, 1 base at V and 6 bases at J, with 9 bases in the middle. Germline loops: CDR1 LNHDA, CDR2 SQIVND (reference sequence). This CDR3 reads CASSIGGSAEAFF. In DNA form, the CDR3 reads TGTGCCAGTAGTATAGGAGGAAGTGCTGAAGCTTTCTTT.

The chain combines TRBV7-9 with TRBJ1-4; a weak D match, TRBD1 (5 bases). V lost 0 bases and J lost 8, with 13 bases in between. This CDR3 contains 15 residues. Germline CDR1 reads SEHNR; CDR2 reads FQNEAQ (reference sequence). CDR3 DNA: TGTGCCAGCAGCTTAGCGCTAGGGAAGGGGGAAAAACTGTTTTTT. Translation gives CASSLALGKGEKLFF.

The V and J genes are TRBV5-1 and TRBJ2-1; TRBD1 aligns across 7 bases. Germline-derived CDR1 and CDR2 are SGHRS and YFSETQ. This CDR3 contains 14 residues. Trimming took 4 bases from V and 6 from J; bases not matched to a gene: 7. This chain's CDR3 is CASSQSGGPNEQFF. The CDR3 coding sequence is TGCGCCAGCAGCCAGTCAGGGGGACCCAATGAGCAGTTCTTC.

This clone came up a few times. Other DNA sequences of this sample code for an identical CDR3. This rearrangement joins TRBV28 to TRBJ1-1, with 11 bases that match TRBD1. The CDR3 is 17 amino acids. CDR1 is MDHEN, CDR2 SYDVKM, per germline. Trimming took 3 bases from V and 0 from J; bases not matched to a gene: 6. The CDR3 reads CASSFPGQGALNTEAFF. For the CDR3, the DNA is TGTGCCAGCAGTTTCCCTGGACAGGGGGCCTTGAACACTGAAGCTTTCTTT.

DNA of the CDR3: TGCGCCAGCAGTGAGGGGGACTCTATCTACAATGAGCAGTTCTTC. The encoded protein is CASSEGDSIYNEQFF. The chain recombines TRBV10-1 with TRBJ2-1, with a tentative D call TRBD2 (6 bases). CDR3 size: 15 residues. The germline CDR1 and CDR2 sequences are WNHNN and SYGVQD (reference sequence). V lost 2 bases, J lost 3 bases, and 11 bases lay in between.

This chain links TRBV6-5 with TRBJ2-2, with 9 bases lining up with TRBD2. V was pared by 0 bases and J by 3 bases, with 2 bases of the junction left unmatched. Germline V CDR1 and CDR2: MNHEY, SVGAGI. The length of the CDR3 is 16 residues. CDR3 sequence: CASSYSTSGYTGELFF. CDR3 nucleotides: TGTGCCAGCAGTTACTCGACTAGCGGATACACCGGGGAGCTGTTTTTT.

This sequence joins TRBV5-4 and TRBJ1-2; D is perhaps TRBD1 (6 bases). Germline values: CDR1 SGHNT, CDR2 YYREEE (reference sequence). V was pared by 2 bases and J by 5 bases, with 13 bases between. This CDR3 comprises 14 residues. DNA of the CDR3: TGTGCCAGCAGCTTCAACAGGGTCGGGTATGGCTACACCTTC. It encodes CASSFNRVGYGYTF.

The chain links TRBV19 to TRBJ2-3; 11 bases are a match to TRBD2. Germline V gene data show CDR1 as LNHDA and CDR2 as SQIVND (reference sequence). Trimming took 0 bases from V and 1 from J; bases not matched to a gene: 0. The CDR3 is 16 amino acids. For the CDR3, the DNA is TGTGCCAGTAGTATAGAGGGACTAGCGGGCACAGATACGCAGTATTTT. It yields the protein CASSIEGLAGTDTQYF.

The J gene is TRBJ2-1, the V gene TRBV2, with TRBD2 identical over 10 bases. The CDR3 is made up of 18 amino acids. J was trimmed by 10 bases and V by 3 bases; bases with no gene match: 18. Germline CDR1 SNHLY, CDR2 FYNNEI. The CDR3 region is CASSETWTSGDRGYEQFF. The CDR3, as DNA: TGTGCCAGCAGTGAGACGTGGACTAGCGGAGATAGGGGTTACGAGCAGTTCTTC.

V and J are TRBV9 and TRBJ2-3, with 9 bases lining up with TRBD2. This CDR3 region has 17 residues. Germline CDR1 reads SGDLS; CDR2 reads YYNGEE. The ends lost 0 bases at V and 8 bases at J; junction bases unmatched: 13. CDR3 loop: CASSVGGTSLQGGTQYF. The CDR3 nucleotides read TGTGCCAGCAGCGTAGGAGGGACTAGCCTACAAGGAGGTACGCAGTATTTT.

A single count supports this clone. The chain is built from TRBV27 and TRBJ1-1; 8 positions match TRBD1. In germline, CDR1 is MNHEY, CDR2 SMNVEV (reference sequence). The J segment lost 1 base and the V segment lost 5 bases, leaving 12 bases of the junction unmatched. This CDR3 contains 17 residues. CDR3 in amino acids: CASSSRGLERGNTEAFF. The CDR3 bases are TGTGCCAGCAGTAGCAGGGGGCTAGAAAGGGGGAACACTGAAGCTTTCTTT.

V and J are TRBV30 and TRBJ1-1; 11 nucleotides line up with TRBD1. V trimming: 5 bases; J trimming: 4 bases; junction bases outside the gene matches: 6. The CDR3 consists of 14 residues. CDR1 is GTSNPN, CDR2 SVGIG, per germline (reference sequence). CDR3 nucleotides: TGTGCCTGGGGTCCCGGGACAGGGGGCACTGAAGCTTTCTTT. This gives the protein CAWGPGTGGTEAFF.

This clone was recorded a few times. V gene TRBV19 combines with J gene TRBJ2-1; the D is unclear. The V end lost 3 bases, the J end lost 1 base, and 7 bases lay between the germline ends. Per the germline V gene, CDR1 is LNHDA and CDR2 is SQIVND (reference sequence). The CDR3 runs to 14 residues. The CDR3 loop reads CASSIGLSYNEQFF. In nucleotides, the CDR3 is TGTGCCAGTAGTATTGGGCTTTCCTACAATGAGCAGTTCTTC. Together with reference TRBV19 and TRBJ2-1, the CDR3 gives the full variable domain: DGGITQSPKYLFRKEGQNVTLSCEQNLNHDAMYWYRQDPGQGLRLIYYSQIVNDFQKGDIAEGYSVSREKKESFPLTVTSAQKNPTAFYLCASSIGLSYNEQFFGPGTRLTVL.

CDR3 coding DNA: TGTGCCAGCAGCTTAACGGGACAGTACAATGAGCAGTTCTTC. Protein: CASSLTGQYNEQFF. This rearrangement joins TRBV7-6 to TRBJ2-1; TRBD1 aligns across 7 bases. The CDR3 consists of 14 residues. CDR1 is SGHVS and CDR2 is FNYEAQ in the germline V gene. V shed 2 bases, J shed 4 bases, and the junction held 2 bases outside the gene matches.

The CDR3 loop reads CASSPTVDSSYYEQYF. CDR3 in DNA: TGTGCCAGCAGCCCAACCGTCGACAGCTCTTACTACGAGCAGTACTTC. This chain links TRBV11-2 with TRBJ2-7, with D possibly matching TRBD1 (5 bases). V gave up 5 bases and J gave up 3 bases, with 20 bases separating them. CDR3 size: 16 residues. Germline assignment: CDR1 SGHAT and CDR2 FQNNGV.

The V call is TRBV30, the J call TRBJ1-4, with 9 nucleotides matching TRBD1. The CDR3 totals 14 residues. V was pared by 1 base and J by 7 bases, with 4 bases of the junction left unmatched. The germline gives CDR1 GTSNPN, CDR2 SVGIG (reference sequence). The CDR3 region is CAWSAGTGIEKLFF. The DNA for the CDR3 is TGTGCCTGGAGTGCCGGGACAGGGATTGAAAAACTGTTTTTT.